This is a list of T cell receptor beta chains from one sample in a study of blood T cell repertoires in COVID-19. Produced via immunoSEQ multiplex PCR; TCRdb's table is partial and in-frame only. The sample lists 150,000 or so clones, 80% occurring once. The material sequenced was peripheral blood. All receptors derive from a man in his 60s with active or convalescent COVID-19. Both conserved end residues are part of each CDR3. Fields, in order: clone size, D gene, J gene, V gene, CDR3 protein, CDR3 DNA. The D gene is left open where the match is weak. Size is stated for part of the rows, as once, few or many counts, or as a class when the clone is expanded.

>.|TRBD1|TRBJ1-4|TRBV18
CASSPDRNEKLFF
TGTGCCAGCTCCCCGGACAGGAATGAAAAACTGTTTTTT
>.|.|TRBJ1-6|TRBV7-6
CASSAGPPNGRSPLHF
TGTGCCAGCAGCGCAGGCCCCCCCAACGGCCGTTCACCCCTCCACTTT
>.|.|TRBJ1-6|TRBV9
CASSVGGPGPLHF
TGTGCCAGCAGCGTAGGAGGGCCGGGGCCCCTCCACTTT
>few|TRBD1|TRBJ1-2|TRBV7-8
CASSYTGQGDYGYTF
TGTGCCAGCAGCTACACCGGACAGGGAGACTATGGCTACACCTTC
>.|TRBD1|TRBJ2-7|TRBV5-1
CASSQHGQGVYEQYF
TGCGCCAGCAGCCAGCACGGACAGGGTGTCTACGAGCAGTACTTC
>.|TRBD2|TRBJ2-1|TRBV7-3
CASSQLAGGINEQFF
TGTGCCAGCAGCCAACTAGCGGGAGGTATTAATGAGCAGTTCTTC
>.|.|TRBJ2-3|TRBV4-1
CASSQLQGTDTQYF
TGCGCCAGCAGCCAGTTACAGGGTACAGATACGCAGTATTTT
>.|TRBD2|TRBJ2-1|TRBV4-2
CASSQEGALAGDHEQFF
TGTGCCAGCAGCCAAGAAGGTGCCCTAGCGGGAGATCACGAGCAGTTCTTC
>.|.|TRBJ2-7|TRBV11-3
CASSFPPNYEQYF
TGTGCCAGCAGCTTCCCCCCAAACTACGAGCAGTACTTC
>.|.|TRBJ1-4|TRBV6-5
CASSPGQRTNEKLFF
TGTGCCAGCAGTCCAGGACAGAGGACTAATGAAAAACTGTTTTTT
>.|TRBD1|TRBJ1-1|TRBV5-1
CASSLDRGRDTEAFF
TGCGCCAGCAGCTTGGACAGGGGACGGGACACTGAAGCTTTCTTT
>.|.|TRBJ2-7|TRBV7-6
CASSGRGLTYEQYF
TGTGCCAGCAGCGGGCGGGGGCTAACCTACGAGCAGTACTTC
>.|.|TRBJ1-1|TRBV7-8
CASTRRSFNILTEAFF
TGTGCCAGCACCCGTCGGAGCTTTAACATACTCACTGAAGCTTTCTTT
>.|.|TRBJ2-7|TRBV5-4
CASRPLGGVDSEQYF
TGTGCCAGCAGACCGTTAGGGGGAGTGGACTCCGAGCAGTACTTC
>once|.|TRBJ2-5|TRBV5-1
CASSSTSTETQYF
TGCGCCAGCAGCTCTACTAGCACAGAGACCCAGTACTTC
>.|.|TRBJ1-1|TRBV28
CASSVGGPGTEAFF
TGTGCCAGCAGTGTCGGTGGGCCGGGGACTGAAGCTTTCTTT
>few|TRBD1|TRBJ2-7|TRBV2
CASSPTGQHYEQYF
TGTGCCAGCAGTCCGACAGGGCAGCACTACGAGCAGTACTTC
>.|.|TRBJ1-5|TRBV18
CASSPGPDQPQHF
TGTGCCAGCTCACCAGGGCCCGATCAGCCCCAGCATTTT
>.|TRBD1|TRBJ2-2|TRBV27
CASSLTGDAGELFF
TGTGCCAGCAGTTTGACAGGGGACGCCGGGGAGCTGTTTTTT
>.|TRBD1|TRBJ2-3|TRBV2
CASTRTGPMTDTQYF
TGTGCCAGCACCCGGACAGGACCTATGACAGATACGCAGTATTTT
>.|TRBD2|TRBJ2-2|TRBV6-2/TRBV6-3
CASSYRLAGATGELFF
TGTGCCAGCAGTTACCGACTAGCGGGAGCCACCGGGGAGCTGTTTTTT
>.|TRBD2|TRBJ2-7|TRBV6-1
CASSELAAYEQYF
TGTGCCAGCAGTGAACTAGCGGCTTACGAGCAGTACTTC
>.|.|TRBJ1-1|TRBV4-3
CASSQDGQYGYSEAFF
TGCGCCAGCAGCCAAGATGGACAGTACGGATATAGTGAAGCTTTCTTT
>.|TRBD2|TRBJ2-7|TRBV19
CASSMGREVDEQYF
TGTGCCAGTAGTATGGGACGGGAGGTCGACGAGCAGTACTTC
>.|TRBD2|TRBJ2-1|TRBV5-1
CASSALAGRSSYNEQFF
TGCGCCAGCAGCGCCCTAGCGGGCCGCTCCTCCTACAATGAGCAGTTCTTC
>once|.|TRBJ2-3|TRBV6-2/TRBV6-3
CASSRPAGSITDTQYF
TGTGCCAGCAGCCGACCTGCGGGTTCGATCACAGATACGCAGTATTTT
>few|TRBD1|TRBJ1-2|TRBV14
CASKPFSTGAYGYTF
TGTGCCAGCAAACCGTTCTCGACAGGGGCCTATGGCTACACCTTC
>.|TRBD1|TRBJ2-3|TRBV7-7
CASSPRQGDTDTQYF
TGTGCCAGCAGCCCTCGACAGGGGGACACAGATACGCAGTATTTT
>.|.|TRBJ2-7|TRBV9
CASSPHIDGGGREEQYF
TGTGCCAGCAGCCCCCATATCGATGGGGGGGGGCGGGAGGAGCAGTACTTC
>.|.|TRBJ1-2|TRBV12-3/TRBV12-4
CATLAANYGYTF
TGTGCCACCCTCGCAGCTAACTATGGCTACACCTTC
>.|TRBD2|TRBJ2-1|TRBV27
CASSPSLRGFYNEQFF
TGTGCCAGCAGTCCCTCGTTGCGGGGGTTTTACAATGAGCAGTTCTTC
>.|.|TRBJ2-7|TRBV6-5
CAIRGGQISYEQYF
TGTGCCATCAGGGGGGGGCAAATCTCCTACGAGCAGTACTTC
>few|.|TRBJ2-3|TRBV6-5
CASRGPGGTDTQYF
TGTGCCAGCAGAGGACCGGGGGGCACAGATACGCAGTATTTT
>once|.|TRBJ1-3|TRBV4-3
CASSHRGSGNTIYF
TGCGCCAGCAGCCACCGGGGATCTGGAAACACCATATATTTT
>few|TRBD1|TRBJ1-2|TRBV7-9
CASSLGTGNYGYTF
TGTGCCAGCAGCTTAGGGACAGGGAACTATGGCTACACCTTC
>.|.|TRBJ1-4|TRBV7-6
CASSLTGTNEKLFF
TGTGCCAGCAGCTTAACGGGGACTAATGAAAAACTGTTTTTT
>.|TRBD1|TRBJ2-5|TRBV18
CASSPNPRTGGKETQYF
TGTGCCAGCTCACCAAACCCCCGGACAGGGGGGAAAGAGACCCAGTACTTC
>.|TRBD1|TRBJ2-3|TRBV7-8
CASSLGTGWADTQYF
TGTGCCAGCAGCTTAGGGACAGGGTGGGCAGATACGCAGTATTTT
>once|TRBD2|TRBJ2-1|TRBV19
CASSRGTSGSSSYNEQFF
TGTGCCAGTAGTAGGGGGACTAGCGGGTCTAGCTCCTACAATGAGCAGTTCTTC